The 10 T cell receptor beta chains below were found in one sample sequenced in a study of CD8 T cells in Susac syndrome. The RNA, roughly 0.5 to 1 ug, was put through reverse transcription using random hexamers. TCRdb processed the immunoSEQ multiplex PCR reads anew with MiXCR; each CDR3 protein has one entry. Counted here are about 200,000 distinct CDR3 sequences, roughly 91% occurring once; the ten biggest clones make up about 0.09%. Sequences were obtained from CD4+ T cells from PBMCs. These receptors were collected from a human donor with Susac syndrome.

This rearrangement joins TRBV19 to TRBJ2-3, with D perhaps matching TRBD2 (5 bases). Germline V gene data show CDR1 as LNHDA and CDR2 as SQIVND (reference sequence). The CDR3 length is 11 residues. V lost 8 bases to trimming and J lost 5 bases, with 8 bases between them. CDR3 DNA sequence: TGTGCCAGTGAAGAGGGAGATACGCAGTATTTT. Translated: CASEEGDTQYF.

The rearrangement links TRBV7-9 to TRBJ2-3; D possibly uses TRBD1 or TRBD2 (6 bases each). The CDR3 totals 16 residues. Germline loops: CDR1 SEHNR, CDR2 FQNEAQ (reference sequence). V was clipped by 4 bases and J by 1 base, with 15 bases between them. CDR3 sequence reads: CASSYRGLMGTDTQYF. CDR3 coding DNA: TGTGCCAGCAGCTACCGGGGGCTAATGGGCACAGATACGCAGTATTTT.

The chain is built from TRBV6-4 and TRBJ2-1; no reliable D call. Between the trimmed V and J ends, which lost 1 base and 5 bases, there was a span of 6 bases. This CDR3 has 13 amino acids. The germline V gene encodes CDR1 MRHNA and CDR2 SNTAGT. DNA of the CDR3: TGTGCCAGCAGTGACTATCTAAACAATGAGCAGTTCTTC. Protein product: CASSDYLNNEQFF.

J is TRBJ1-1 and V is TRBV7-6; D ambiguous. V was shortened by 3 bases and J by 7 bases, with 9 bases between the two germline ends. This CDR3 has 12 residues. Germline V gene sequence: CDR1 SGHVS, CDR2 FNYEAQ. The CDR3 region is CASSFANREAFF. The CDR3 nucleotides are TGTGCCAGCAGCTTCGCTAACCGTGAAGCTTTCTTT.

This clonotype has only one observation. The chain couples TRBV6-1 to TRBJ2-7, with D perhaps matching TRBD1 (6 bases). Trimming removed 4 bases from V and 5 bases from J, with 12 bases in between. Germline V lookup: CDR1 MNHNS, CDR2 SASEGT. The CDR3 length is 13 residues. The CDR3 DNA reads TGTGCCAGCAGTGGCCAGGGGATCAACGAGCAGTACTTC. Protein sequence: CASSGQGINEQYF.

The chain links TRBV27 to TRBJ2-7; perhaps TRBD1 as D (5 bases). The ends were cut back, 3 bases at V and 3 bases at J, with 9 bases in the middle. Looked up from germline, CDR1 is MNHEY and CDR2 is SMNVEV (reference sequence). The CDR3 has 13 residues. CDR3 DNA: TGTGCCAGCAGTTTGGGGCCATACTACGAGCAGTACTTC. Translation: CASSLGPYYEQYF.

The chain employs TRBV19 and TRBJ2-1; TRBD2 matches 12 bases. V trimming: 5 bases; J trimming: 7 bases; junction bases outside the gene matches: 3. Per germline, CDR1 LNHDA and CDR2 SQIVND (reference sequence). The CDR3 has 14 residues. This chain's CDR3 is CASSFGLAGNEQFF. In DNA form, the CDR3 reads TGTGCCAGTAGTTTCGGACTAGCGGGAAATGAGCAGTTCTTC. Together with reference TRBV19 and TRBJ2-1, the CDR3 gives the full variable domain: DGGITQSPKYLFRKEGQNVTLSCEQNLNHDAMYWYRQDPGQGLRLIYYSQIVNDFQKGDIAEGYSVSREKKESFPLTVTSAQKNPTAFYLCASSFGLAGNEQFFGPGTRLTVL.

The rearrangement uses TRBV28 and TRBJ1-2; D remains ambiguous. This CDR3 spans 12 amino acids. V was trimmed by 2 bases and J by 8 bases, leaving 9 bases between them. Per the germline V gene, CDR1 is MDHEN and CDR2 is SYDVKM. In nucleotides, the CDR3 is TGTGCCAGCAGTTTAGGGTTGCGAGGCTACACCTTC. This sequence encodes CASSLGLRGYTF.

V is TRBV19 and J is TRBJ2-5; D tentatively fits TRBD1 or TRBD2 (5 bases each). Germline CDR1 is LNHDA and CDR2 is SQIVND (reference sequence). V was pared by 4 bases and J by 5 bases, with 14 bases between. This CDR3 spans 14 amino acids. The CDR3 loop is CASSKGPVGETQYF. CDR3 DNA sequence: TGTGCCAGTAGTAAGGGACCGGTAGGGGAGACCCAGTACTTC.

This clonotype has a single count. The J gene is TRBJ1-4, the V gene TRBV3-1; perhaps TRBD1 as D (5 bases). The CDR3 runs 14 residues. The V gene lost 4 bases and the J gene lost 10 bases, with 16 bases spanning the gap. The V gene's germline CDR1 is LGHDT and CDR2 YNNKEL (reference sequence). CDR3 sequence (DNA): TGTGCCAGCAGCCCATCCGGGACGCGCGGAAAACTGTTTTTT. This gives the protein CASSPSGTRGKLFF.